This TCR beta chain was identified in a study of cytomegalovirus exposure and HLA in healthy donors (TCRdb year 2017). About the investigation overall: According to an earlier analysis of 587 of the donors, 150 million to 200 million T cells yielded roughly 110 million unique TCR beta sequences and 276 Gb of sequence data. A handful of DR-DQ haplotypes were handled as single units for association and clustering because linkage in the cohort was strong. Using immunosequencing, the study profiled T cell repertoires from 500 to 800 subjects and related those repertoires to cytomegalovirus serostatus. A later analysis re-examined previously published TCR beta repertoires from about 670 donors and added high-resolution HLA genotyping to investigate patterns of TCR occurrence. Rather than using new phenotypic data, the later analysis identified candidate immune exposures from TCR beta sequences and from how often those sequences occurred across donors. Of the roughly 400 genotyped donors, 81% were placed in the genetic ancestry cluster associated with self-reported Caucasian donors. Every discovery cohort repertoire had been produced on one sequencing platform. An early release covering 550 to 650 HLA-typed donors comprised 300 to 350 gigabases of sequencing data and 85 million or so unique TCR sequences. HLA typing covered class I and class II loci at four-digit resolution. Alongside the repertoire data, information on donor age, sex, ethnicity and CMV serostatus was compiled. The study was designed to test whether signatures of past pathogen exposure could be identified by cataloging public T cell receptors. Across approximately 420 genotyped donors of the cohort, an average of roughly 250,000 unique TCR beta nucleotide sequences per donor were sequenced, and approximately 17% of those sequences were non-productive. To decide whether each TCR beta V gene segment behaved as functional or pseudogenic, an earlier analysis of some 570 of the donors relied on high-throughput TCR beta sequencing. Along with the roughly 670-subject first cohort, a separate validation cohort of 120 different subjects was used. Typing coverage varied by locus: about 629-630 donors for A, B, C, DRB1 and DQB1; roughly 500 for DQA1; more than 600 for DPA1; 400 to 480 for DPB1. A later genetic analysis took genome-wide SNP genotypes for about 65% of the 666 donors and used that subset as a discovery cohort. High-throughput TCR immunosequencing, statistical association of individual TCRs with disease status, and machine learning were combined to predict cytomegalovirus infection status. The investigation overall reported the following: In an earlier analysis of some 500 of the donors, most TCR beta V segments appeared in productive rearrangements about 87% or about 30% of the time, broadly matching IMGT annotations. In a later analysis, TCR association rates were found to vary across HLA loci, with the most associated TCRs seen for DRB1 alleles and the fewest for HLA-C alleles. In both the original and validation cohorts, the classifier was reported to diagnose cytomegalovirus status with high specificity and sensitivity. The study listed around 160 TCR beta chains as associated with cytomegalovirus. A cluster of highly shared sequence variants was judged likely to be a technical artifact of the sequencing pipeline. In a later analysis, HLA-associated TCR beta chains showed more clonal expansion and lower generation probabilities than non-associated chains that were equally common. The 87-base-pair reads could not distinguish some IMGT-functional V segments, including TRBV6-2 and TRBV6-3, so those segments were excluded. Roughly uniform sequencing depth across donors was assumed in presence/absence analyses, although this assumption may not hold. According to a later genetic analysis, donors in an Asian-associated ancestry cluster had fewer N-insertions in productive TCRs than the approximately 690-donor mean. Over 15 rarely observed V segments, including chromosome 9 orphons, were excluded from the earlier analysis of approximately 600 of the donors because counts were too low. A further reported finding was that TCR beta sequences accurately predicted the HLA-A and HLA-B alleles for most subjects in the first cohort. While some public TCRs were present in many individuals, most TCR sequences turned up only very rarely across donors. When HLA alleles, especially DR and DQ, strongly co-occurred, TCR associations were difficult to assign to individual alleles. A later genetic analysis associated a missense DCLRE1C variant with V-gene and J-gene trimming of TCR beta chains, and an independent cohort replicated the association. This cohort had only TCR beta chains sequenced, and the lack of alpha or paired-chain data limited which features could be detected. In a later analysis, most CMV-associated TCR beta chains were found to appear HLA-restricted, with HLA associations seemingly driven largely by CMV exposure. The authors suggested that the approach could potentially be extended to other disease states and immunological phenotypes. Linkage disequilibrium might explain the correlated functional status among segregating V segments, but an unknown experimental factor could not be excluded. According to a later analysis, parvovirus B19, influenza, CMV and Epstein-Barr virus appeared linked to several top co-occurrence clusters. Specific HLA alleles were associated with around 18,000 TCR beta sequences at a false discovery rate of 0.05 in a later analysis. For the cohort, immune exposure information was limited to CMV serostatus. Three of the identified cytomegalovirus-associated TCR beta chains were confirmed in vitro to be specific for cytomegalovirus antigens. Because some donors lacked HLA typing at each locus, the association tests relied only on the typed subset.

The cohort comprised fewer than 750 healthy bone marrow donors. At the time of sampling, all cohort members were nominally healthy, though unrecorded immune exposures were likely present. The donor tested CMV seronegative, placing the donor among the approximately 360 seronegative members of the cohort. A peripheral blood sample was provided by each donor, and peripheral blood mononuclear cells were used for TCR beta sequencing. Genomic DNA extraction from the blood cell samples was performed with the Qiagen DNeasy Blood Extraction Kit. The library was built by means of the immunoSEQ multiplex PCR assay. A mixture of 60 forward primers for TCR Vbeta segments and 13 reverse primers for TCR Jbeta segments was used in the multiplex PCR. The CDR3 region of rearranged TCR beta genes was amplified from genomic DNA with a multiplex PCR assay. The amplified TCR beta libraries were sequenced on the Illumina HiSeq System as 87-base-pair reads. Processing in the source paper ran as follows. In a later analysis, 80 million or so unique TCR beta chains were counted across the approximately 640 repertoires, and about 9.9 million of these chains were shared by at least two donors. Raw reads were error-corrected and collapsed into unique sequences with a nearest-neighbor algorithm that merged closely related sequences to remove PCR and sequencing errors. V, D and J gene segments were assigned by aligning CDR3 sequences to IMGT reference sequences. For a sequence to be retained, a match of at least six nucleotides to both a V gene segment and a J gene segment was required. Rearrangements were called productive when the CDR3 lacked stop codons and stayed in frame with V and J; all others were non-productive. CDR3 was defined according to IMGT convention as the region running from the second conserved V-encoded cysteine to the conserved J-encoded phenylalanine. In an earlier analysis of around 640 of the donors, sequences lacking an unambiguous match to a single V gene segment were excluded. In an earlier analysis of 450 to 700 of the donors, V segments were called functional above 56.7% productive rearrangements and were called segregating when the between-donor standard deviation exceeded 5%. A statistical classification framework was developed to diagnose cytomegalovirus status using the catalog of TCR beta chain sequences. In a later analysis, V and J genes were assigned by comparing TCR nucleotide sequences against IMGT/GENE-DB human TR gene sequences. Using the TCRdist pipeline, a later analysis assigned CDR3 sequences along with most-parsimonious VDJ recombination scenarios. In a later analysis, each TCR beta chain was defined by its CDR3 amino acid sequence together with its V-gene family, and reads lacking a unique V-gene family were excluded. To address suspected cross-contamination and a sequencing artifact, a later analysis removed 550 to 750 highly shared, low-generation-probability nucleotide sequences. A later analysis calculated a clonal expansion index for each public chain from normalized within-repertoire ranks of inferred template counts. In a later analysis, generation probabilities were computed using a VDJ recombination model fitted to out-of-frame rearrangements, and the results were checked against IGoR. In a later analysis, TCR-TCR, TCR-HLA and TCR-CMV co-occurrence was scored with hypergeometric tests, and a repertoire-size bias correction was applied to TCR pairs. A later analysis estimated false discovery rates by permuting HLA or CMV assignments 20 times. A later analysis grouped co-occurring TCRs with DBSCAN, adding TCRdist sequence similarity when clustering within HLA-allele-positive subsets. Repertoires with fewer than 30,000 or more than 120,000 public chains, plus five repertoires with anomalous nucleotide sharing, were excluded from co-occurrence clustering. The table comes from immuneACCESS by way of TCRdb, which keeps in-frame sequences with V and J called. Part of the clones is missing from these tables; in studies checked, under half for an unresolved V gene and the rest for unknown reasons. That table supplies the V and J calls and clone size; D and trimming were determined from the DNA. Within this sample are some 120,000 clones, with more than 8% of them counted one time only. The ten largest account for approximately 5% of the sample.

Regarding this clone: Its antigen is unknown. Nothing much larger sits one base from this clone, and base qualities are not available.

CDR1 and CDR2, looked up from the germline V gene (reference sequence), are MNHEY and SMNVEV. Reading from cysteine to phenylalanine, the CDR3 counts 12 amino acids. This entry keeps only the CDR3 DNA: 36 bases, framed from base 1. The trim is 6 bases for V and 5 bases for J, with a gap of 7 bases between the germline ends. This sequence originates from a man aged 35-49 years in good health and CMV-seronegative. What was sequenced was PBMCs. The rearrangement joined TRBV27 to TRBJ2-2; 5 matching bases give a weak D call of TRBD1. The CDR3 here reads CASRGVTGELFF. The bases are TGTGCCAGCAGAGGGGTTACCGGGGAGCTGTTTTTT.